The next 15 T cell receptor beta chains were all read from a single sample in a study of T cell changes during pregnancy in multiple sclerosis. Clones were sequenced by immunoSEQ multiplex PCR, and TCRdb holds only the in-frame ones, with some missing. The sample consists of approximately 92,000 clones, approximately 93% of them appearing once. Material: peripheral blood, obtained after pregnancy. The source is a female donor with multiple sclerosis, enrolled in a pregnancy study.

This sequence joins TRBV6-1 and TRBJ1-4; TRBD1 agrees at 7 bases. This CDR3 has 16 amino acids. Trimming at V came to 4 bases and at J to 5 bases, leaving 10 bases not matched to a gene. Germline V gene sequence: CDR1 MNHNS, CDR2 SASEGT. CDR3 loop: CASSGRQGRTNEKLFF. The CDR3 DNA reads TGTGCCAGCAGTGGGCGACAGGGCAGGACAAATGAAAAACTGTTTTTT.

The V gene is TRBV19, the J gene TRBJ1-5; 7 nucleotides match TRBD1. The V gene's germline CDR1 is LNHDA and CDR2 SQIVND (reference sequence). The J segment lost 3 bases and the V segment lost 9 bases, leaving 8 bases of the junction unmatched. This CDR3 spans 14 amino acids. CDR3 DNA: TGTGCCAGCTCCTGGACAGGTTTCAATCAGCCCCAGCATTTT. It encodes CASSWTGFNQPQHF.

V gene TRBV6-6 combines with J gene TRBJ2-3, with D perhaps matching TRBD2 (5 bases). Trimming removed 2 bases from V and 4 bases from J, with 13 bases in between. Germline V gives CDR1 MNHNY, CDR2 SVGAGI (reference sequence). The CDR3 runs to 15 residues. The CDR3 nucleotides read TGTGCCAGCAGTTACCCACATTCCGGGGCAGATACGCAGTATTTT. This codes for CASSYPHSGADTQYF.

The chain carries TRBV7-9 and TRBJ2-7; possible D gene TRBD1, 5 bases. The CDR3 covers 13 residues. Trimming stripped 5 bases from V and 1 base from J, with 9 bases between. Germline V lookup: CDR1 SEHNR, CDR2 FQNEAQ (reference sequence). The CDR3 coding sequence is TGTGCCAGCAGCCCCCCAGGGTCCTACGAGCAGTACTTC. This translates into CASSPPGSYEQYF.

This sequence joins TRBV7-2 and TRBJ2-7, with D hard to call. Trimming took off 1 base at V and 2 bases at J, with 12 bases between the two ends. Germline V gene lookup returns CDR1 SGHTA and CDR2 FQGNSA. The CDR3 covers 15 residues. The CDR3 is CASSLVSGITYEQYF. Here the CDR3 DNA reads TGTGCCAGCAGCTTAGTGTCAGGAATAACCTACGAGCAGTACTTC.

J is TRBJ2-7 and V is TRBV5-1; 9 bases match TRBD2. The V and J ends lost 3 bases and 0 bases, in that order; junction bases with no gene match: 4. Germline V gene sequence: CDR1 SGHRS, CDR2 YFSETQ. The CDR3 has 15 amino acids. In DNA, the CDR3 is TGCGCCAGCAGCTCCGGACTAGCGACCTCCTACGAGCAGTACTTC. Protein sequence: CASSSGLATSYEQYF.

The chain has TRBV27 and TRBJ2-2; TRBD1 matches at 10 bases. Germline V lookup: CDR1 MNHEY, CDR2 SMNVEV (reference sequence). The CDR3 consists of 15 residues. V shed 7 bases, J shed 1 base, and the junction held 3 bases outside the gene matches. CDR3 amino acids: CASNDRGRNTGELFF. DNA for the CDR3: TGTGCCAGCAACGACAGGGGGCGGAACACCGGGGAGCTGTTTTTT.

The V and J genes are TRBV19 and TRBJ1-1; a weak D match, TRBD1 (5 bases). This CDR3 has 15 amino acids. The ends were cut back, 8 bases at V and 1 base at J, with 17 bases in the middle. The germline CDR1 and CDR2 sequences are LNHDA and SQIVND (reference sequence). This CDR3 reads CASGSDSIRNTEAFF. CDR3 coding DNA: TGTGCCAGTGGGTCCGACAGTATACGGAACACTGAAGCTTTCTTT. Combining the CDR3 with reference TRBV19 and TRBJ1-1 gives the whole variable domain DGGITQSPKYLFRKEGQNVTLSCEQNLNHDAMYWYRQDPGQGLRLIYYSQIVNDFQKGDIAEGYSVSREKKESFPLTVTSAQKNPTAFYLCASGSDSIRNTEAFFGQGTRLTVV.

The chain recombines TRBV7-9 with TRBJ2-7, with unresolved D. The V gene's germline CDR1 is SEHNR and CDR2 FQNEAQ (reference sequence). This CDR3 contains 13 residues. Deletions cut 4 bases from V and 1 base from J, with 8 bases between. CDR3 bases: TGTGCCAGCAGCTCCACTCAATCCTACGAGCAGTACTTC. Protein product: CASSSTQSYEQYF.

The chain joins TRBV28 to TRBJ2-5; 12 bases match TRBD2. J was trimmed by 4 bases and V by 8 bases; bases with no gene match: 5. In germline, CDR1 is MDHEN, CDR2 SYDVKM. There are 14 residues in the CDR3. The CDR3 here is CASGLAGPTETQYF. DNA of the CDR3: TGTGCCAGCGGACTAGCGGGACCCACAGAGACCCAGTACTTC.

The gene calls are TRBV6-5 and TRBJ1-1; 7 bases match TRBD1. The junction had 1 base not matched to a gene; V was cut back by 0 bases and J by 3 bases. The CDR3 is made up of 14 amino acids. Germline V gene sequence: CDR1 MNHEY, CDR2 SVGAGI. The CDR3 sequence is CASSYSDRDTEAFF. The CDR3 nucleotides read TGTGCCAGCAGTTACTCAGACAGGGACACTGAAGCTTTCTTT.

The CDR3 spells CASSLATVAGVDEQFF. In nucleotides, the CDR3 is TGCGCCAGCAGCTTGGCCACAGTAGCGGGAGTGGATGAGCAGTTCTTC. The V and J genes are TRBV5-1 and TRBJ2-1, with 9 bases matching TRBD2. The length of the CDR3 is 16 residues. Per germline, CDR1 SGHRS and CDR2 YFSETQ. V lost 0 bases to trimming and J lost 8 bases; unmatched junction nucleotides: 9.

On this clone: This CDR3 is also generated by other DNA sequences in the sample. V gene TRBV30 combines with J gene TRBJ2-7; D possibly corresponds to TRBD1 (6 bases). Per the germline V gene, CDR1 is GTSNPN and CDR2 is SVGIG (reference sequence). The CDR3 loop spans 12 amino acids. The germline V and J ends were trimmed by 0 bases and 3 bases, with 6 bases remaining between them. The CDR3 nucleotides are TGTGCCTGGAGTGTAGGGGGCTACGAGCAGTACTTC. Its protein is CAWSVGGYEQYF.

CDR3 loop: CASSRTANTGELFF. CDR3 DNA: TGTGCCAGCAGTCGGACAGCGAACACCGGGGAGCTGTTTTTT. The V and J genes are TRBV5-4 and TRBJ2-2; D may be TRBD1 (6 bases). The CDR3 is 14 residues long. The V and J ends lost 5 bases and 0 bases respectively, with 8 bases between them. Per germline, CDR1 SGHNT and CDR2 YYREEE (reference sequence). Complete variable domain (other parts from reference TRBV5-4 and TRBJ2-2): ETGVTQSPTHLIKTRGQQVTLRCSSQSGHNTVSWYQQALGQGPQFIFQYYREEENGRGNFPPRFSGLQFPNYSSELNVNALELDDSALYLCASSRTANTGELFFGEGSRLTVL.

The V gene is TRBV9, the J gene TRBJ2-1; 13 bases agree with TRBD2. This CDR3 is 19 amino acids long. V gave up 4 bases and J gave up 0 bases; unmatched junction bases: 10. Germline values: CDR1 SGDLS, CDR2 YYNGEE. The CDR3 DNA is TGTGCCAGCAGCCCCGGACTAGCGGGAGTCTTGGGCTCCTACAATGAGCAGTTCTTC. It yields the protein CASSPGLAGVLGSYNEQFF. Looking up the rest from reference TRBV9 and TRBJ2-1 gives the full variable domain: DSGVTQTPKHLITATGQRVTLRCSPRSGDLSVYWYQQSLDQGLQFLIQYYNGEERAKGNILERFSAQQFPDLHSELNLSSLELGDSALYFCASSPGLAGVLGSYNEQFFGPGTRLTVL.